A single sample is the source of the 10 T cell receptor beta chains below, sequenced in a study of shared clonotypes between healthy human individuals. The table came from immunoSEQ multiplex PCR; TCRdb's copy has only in-frame clones and leaves some out. The sample holds 2.3 million or so clones, about 92% seen once. The sequencing input was naive CD4+ T cells from PBMCs. The subset is: CD45RA+ positively selected. All receptors come from a man between 18 and 29 years old in good health. Some clones in this sample may be carry-over from other donors' samples.

The chain links TRBV19 to TRBJ1-5, with TRBD1 identical over 8 bases. The CDR3 is made up of 17 amino acids. Germline CDR1 is LNHDA and CDR2 is SQIVND (reference sequence). V trimming: 6 bases; J trimming: 0 bases; junction bases outside the gene matches: 10. This CDR3 reads CASSIRGLKLSNQPQHF. For the CDR3, the DNA is TGTGCCAGTAGCATCAGGGGGCTAAAGCTTAGCAATCAGCCCCAGCATTTT.

CDR3 sequence reads: CASSQSAVGRSLADDTGELFF. The CDR3 nucleotides read TGCGCCAGCAGTCAATCTGCGGTCGGCCGGTCACTAGCGGATGACACCGGGGAGCTGTTTTTT. The chain has TRBV23-1 and TRBJ2-2; 8 nucleotides agree with TRBD2. TRBV23-1 is recorded as an ORF, its role being uncertain. This CDR3 has 21 amino acids. V was clipped by 0 bases and J by 3 bases; unmatched bases: 18.

This chain links TRBV14 with TRBJ2-7, with D uncertain. The germline CDR1 and CDR2 sequences are SGHDN and FVKESK. This CDR3 contains 12 residues. Between the trimmed V and J ends, which lost 2 bases and 6 bases, there was a span of 8 bases. In nucleotides, the CDR3 is TGTGCCAGCAGCCAAAGGTTGGCCGAGCAGTACTTC. Its translation: CASSQRLAEQYF.

The chain couples TRBV30 to TRBJ1-4; 7 positions match TRBD1. The CDR3 is 14 amino acids. Germline CDR1 GTSNPN, CDR2 SVGIG (reference sequence). The V segment lost 3 bases and the J segment 10 bases; nucleotides outside the gene matches: 11. CDR3 coding DNA: TGTGCCTGGAGGACCGGGACAGAGGGAGCAAAACTGTTTTTT. Its protein is CAWRTGTEGAKLFF.

V and J are TRBV5-6 and TRBJ2-5, with D uncertain. This CDR3 has 14 residues. Germline values: CDR1 SGHDT, CDR2 YYEEEE. Trimming left V 4 bases short and J 5 bases short, with 15 bases between. The CDR3 bases are TGTGCCAGCAGCAGACCGGACGGCAGGGAGACCCAGTACTTC. This encodes CASSRPDGRETQYF.

V gene TRBV29-1 combines with J gene TRBJ1-1; perhaps TRBD1 as D (6 bases). The length of the CDR3 is 14 residues. Deletions cut 1 base from V and 3 bases from J, with 12 bases between. Germline CDR1 reads SQVTM; CDR2 reads ANQGSEA. CDR3 sequence: CSVEARGRDTEAFF. The CDR3 DNA reads TGCAGCGTTGAAGCGCGGGGGCGGGACACTGAAGCTTTCTTT.

The genes are TRBV6-5 and TRBJ1-5; 7 bases line up with TRBD1. Germline V gives CDR1 MNHEY, CDR2 SVGAGI. The CDR3 extends over 15 amino acids. The V gene end was trimmed by 5 bases and the J gene end by 3 bases; junction bases not matched to a gene: 7. CDR3 amino acids: CASSPAGGFNQPQHF. CDR3 nucleotide sequence: TGTGCCAGCAGTCCCGCAGGGGGGTTCAATCAGCCCCAGCATTTT.

In the case of this clone: Other DNA sequences from this sample encode an identical CDR3 as well. V and J are TRBV5-1 and TRBJ1-4, with 8 bases matching TRBD1. The V segment lost 1 base and the J segment 6 bases; nucleotides outside the gene matches: 2. This CDR3 has 14 amino acids. Germline CDR1 SGHRS, CDR2 YFSETQ. This CDR3 is CASSLQGADEKLFF. The CDR3 DNA reads as TGCGCCAGCAGCTTGCAGGGGGCAGATGAAAAACTGTTTTTT. Full variable domain (outside the CDR3, taken from reference TRBV5-1 and TRBJ1-4): KAGVTQTPRYLIKTRGQQVTLSCSPISGHRSVSWYQQTPGQGLQFLFEYFSETQRNKGNFPGRFSGRQFSNSRSEMNVSTLELGDSALYLCASSLQGADEKLFFGSGTQLSVL.

V usage is TRBV9 and J usage is TRBJ2-2; maybe TRBD1 (5 bases). Between the trimmed V and J ends, which lost 3 bases and 4 bases, there was a span of 13 bases. This CDR3 is 15 amino acids long. Germline loops: CDR1 SGDLS, CDR2 YYNGEE. CDR3 protein: CASSAQGTGTGELFF. In DNA, the CDR3 is TGTGCCAGCAGCGCCCAGGGTACGGGCACCGGGGAGCTGTTTTTT.

This clone was recorded once. J is TRBJ1-1 and V is TRBV18, with no clear D. This CDR3 contains 14 residues. With 2 bases removed from V and 1 base from J, the gap between germline ends came to 8 bases. The germline CDR1 and CDR2 sequences are KGHSH and LQKENI. DNA for the CDR3: TGTGCCAGCTCACCATTTGCCGCGAACACTGAAGCTTTCTTT. Amino acid sequence: CASSPFAANTEAFF.